This TCR beta chain was obtained from a study of PD-1 blockade in classical Hodgkin lymphoma. Sequencing used immunoSEQ multiplex PCR; TCRdb keeps in-frame clones, though not all of them. The data contain tens of thousands of clones, more than 85% of them singletons. All patients experienced relapse after autologous stem cell transplantation, and brentuximab vedotin exposure was variable. The patients, who had relapsed/refractory classical Hodgkin lymphoma, achieved best responses of complete response, partial response or progressive disease. The germline gives CDR1 SGHRS, CDR2 YFSETQ. Deletions cut 2 bases from V and 5 bases from J, with 11 bases between. The CDR3 contains 14 residues.

The chain combines TRBV5-1 with TRBJ1-5; unclear D gene. This TCR was recovered from a human donor with classical Hodgkin lymphoma. The input for sequencing was peripheral blood mononuclear cells (PBMCs), taken at baseline. The CDR3 loop reads CASSLAFGDQPQHF. CDR3 DNA: TGCGCCAGCAGCTTAGCATTCGGTGATCAGCCCCAGCATTTT.